This T cell receptor (beta chain) derives from a study of TIL therapy for anti-PD-1-resistant metastatic lung cancer. Background on the study: Tumors carried a median roughly 1.5 non-synonymous mutations per megabase.

Time point reported: pre-treatment sample, taken before nivolumab and TIL therapy. As concerns this clone: Other DNA sequences within the sample encode an identical CDR3.

Sequencing used immunoSEQ v3. TCRdb keeps only in-frame clones here, not all; method: immunoSEQ multiplex PCR. This table holds tens of thousands of clones, roughly 84% found once. The sequencing used blood, collected at baseline. The origin of this receptor is a person aged 25-79 years with non-small cell lung cancer.

The CDR3 DNA reads as TGTGCCAGCAGCCCCGGGACTAGCTCCACAGATACGCAGTATTTT. It translates to CASSPGTSSTDTQYF. The gene calls are TRBV2 and TRBJ2-3; 9 nucleotides agree with TRBD2. With 6 bases clipped from V and 2 bases from J, the junction kept 6 bases outside the gene matches. In germline, CDR1 is SNHLY, CDR2 FYNNEI. The CDR3 covers 15 residues.